These 22 T cell receptor beta chains were sequenced from one sample in a study of cytomegalovirus exposure and HLA in healthy donors. The primer mix had 60 Vbeta and 13 Jbeta primers. The protocol was immunoSEQ multiplex PCR, while the TCRdb copy is restricted to in-frame clones and leaves out a portion. This sample has roughly 120,000 clones; over 65% occur once, and the top ten carry approximately 10%. Sequenced material: PBMCs. These receptors all come from a woman between 50 and 59 years old in good health and CMV-seropositive.

This clone was seen just once. The rearrangement joins TRBV27 to TRBJ2-1; 10 bases line up with TRBD2. J was trimmed by 6 bases and V by 5 bases; bases with no gene match: 7. The CDR3 consists of 15 residues. Germline-derived CDR1 and CDR2 are MNHEY and SMNVEV (reference sequence). CDR3 loop: CASSPSGGGFNEQFF. The CDR3, as DNA: TGTGCCAGCAGTCCCAGCGGGGGGGGCTTCAATGAGCAGTTCTTC.

The genes are TRBV7-2 and TRBJ1-2; unclear D gene. The CDR3 length is 14 residues. CDR1 SGHTA and CDR2 FQGNSA come from the germline V gene. Trimming stripped 7 bases from V and 4 bases from J, with 16 bases between. Written as DNA, the CDR3 is TGTGCCAGCACTTTAGTTGGAGGAAGCTATGGCTACACCTTC. It translates to CASTLVGGSYGYTF.

The chain has TRBV30 and TRBJ1-2, with 7 bases aligning to TRBD1. Germline V CDR1 and CDR2: GTSNPN, SVGIG (reference sequence). The CDR3 runs to 15 residues. The J segment lost 4 bases and the V segment lost 0 bases, leaving 8 bases of the junction unmatched. CDR3 in DNA: TGTGCCTGGAGTGTTGGGGTACAGGGGTCCTATGGCTACACCTTC. The encoded protein is CAWSVGVQGSYGYTF.

This clone was observed a single time. V and J are TRBV27 and TRBJ2-7; D perhaps matches TRBD1 (6 bases). With 8 bases removed from V and 5 bases from J, the gap between germline ends came to 13 bases. Germline CDR1 MNHEY, CDR2 SMNVEV (reference sequence). This CDR3 region has 12 residues. The CDR3 nucleotides are TGTGCCAGCGGTACAGGGTTCCACGAGCAGTACTTC. Translating gives CASGTGFHEQYF.

The chain carries TRBV14 and TRBJ1-3; 7 nucleotides match TRBD1. J was trimmed by 5 bases and V by 4 bases; bases with no gene match: 11. The CDR3 is made up of 16 amino acids. CDR1 is SGHDN and CDR2 is FVKESK in the germline V gene. For the CDR3, the DNA is TGTGCCAGCAGCCGATCACAGGGGCTTCTGAGAAACACCATATATTTT. Amino acid sequence: CASSRSQGLLRNTIYF.

The chain couples TRBV27 to TRBJ2-5; D is possibly TRBD2 (5 bases). Germline lookup yields CDR1 MNHEY and CDR2 SMNVEV (reference sequence). The ends were cut back, 3 bases at V and 2 bases at J, with 10 bases in the middle. The CDR3 consists of 14 residues. For the CDR3, the DNA is TGTGCCAGCAGTTTTTTGGGGAGTCAAGAGACCCAGTACTTC. This translates into CASSFLGSQETQYF.

This chain connects TRBV7-2 to TRBJ1-3; TRBD1 matches at 8 bases. V gave up 5 bases and J gave up 4 bases; unmatched junction bases: 4. In germline, CDR1 is SGHTA, CDR2 FQGNSA. The CDR3 covers 14 residues. The CDR3 loop reads CASSQRTGGNTIYF. The CDR3 nucleotides are TGTGCCAGCAGCCAACGGACAGGGGGAAACACCATATATTTT.

Only one count was recorded for this clone. The chain carries TRBV7-3 and TRBJ2-5, with 12 bases lining up with TRBD2. V trimming: 5 bases; J trimming: 5 bases; junction bases outside the gene matches: 9. The CDR3 is made up of 16 amino acids. CDR1 SGHTA and CDR2 FQGTGA come from the germline V gene. CDR3 bases: TGTGCCAGCAGCCCCGGACTAGCGGGACCCCGGGAGACCCAGTACTTC. This codes for CASSPGLAGPRETQYF. Based on the CDR3 plus reference TRBV7-3 and TRBJ2-5, the full variable domain is GAGVSQTPSNKVTEKGKYVELRCDPISGHTALYWYRQSLGQGPEFLIYFQGTGAADDSGLPNDRFFAVRPEGSVSTLKIQRTERGDSAVYLCASSPGLAGPRETQYFGPGTRLLVL.

The V gene is TRBV10-3, the J gene TRBJ2-1, with 12 bases fitting TRBD2. V was pared by 5 bases and J by 7 bases, with 6 bases of the junction left unmatched. The length of the CDR3 is 15 residues. CDR1 ENHRY and CDR2 SYGVKD come from the germline V gene. DNA for the CDR3: TGTGCCATCAGTACGACTAGCGGGAGTTCGAATGAGCAGTTCTTC. As protein: CAISTTSGSSNEQFF.

This clone was counted a single time. This sequence joins TRBV27 and TRBJ2-5, with D uncertain. CDR1 is MNHEY, CDR2 SMNVEV, per germline (reference sequence). The length of the CDR3 is 14 residues. V was trimmed by 3 bases and J by 5 bases, leaving 13 bases between them. The CDR3 DNA reads TGTGCCAGCAGTTTCGAACCTAGTGGGGAGACCCAGTACTTC. Its translation: CASSFEPSGETQYF.

This chain joins TRBV2 and TRBJ1-4, with 7 positions matching TRBD1. With 9 bases clipped from V and 5 bases from J, the junction kept 6 bases outside the gene matches. This CDR3 comprises 13 residues. Germline CDR1 and CDR2: SNHLY and FYNNEI. CDR3 protein: CASRDRANEKLFF. The DNA of the CDR3 is TGTGCCAGTAGGGACAGAGCAAATGAAAAACTGTTTTTT.

The V and J genes are TRBV15 and TRBJ2-3, with 8 bases aligning to TRBD2. This CDR3 is 13 amino acids long. Germline CDR1 is LNHNV and CDR2 is YYDKDF (reference sequence). V was clipped by 6 bases and J by 6 bases; unmatched bases: 5. The CDR3 coding sequence is TGTGCCACCAGGGGCGGGGGGCTGGATACGCAGTATTTT. Its translation is CATRGGGLDTQYF.

V and J are TRBV10-3 and TRBJ2-3, with no clear D. The germline V gene has CDR1 ENHRY and CDR2 SYGVKD. The CDR3 is 14 amino acids. V dropped 4 bases and J dropped 2 bases, with 10 bases sitting between them. The CDR3 is CAISGFGTTDTQYF. For the CDR3, the DNA is TGTGCCATCAGTGGTTTCGGTACCACAGATACGCAGTATTTT.

This clone was found once. The rearrangement links TRBV5-1 to TRBJ2-2; the match to TRBD1 covers 7 bases. The V gene end was trimmed by 4 bases and the J gene end by 0 bases; junction bases not matched to a gene: 9. The CDR3 length is 17 residues. From germline, CDR1 is SGHRS and CDR2 YFSETQ. The CDR3 sequence is CASSLAGGVTNTGELFF. The CDR3 region has the DNA TGCGCCAGCAGCCTAGCAGGGGGAGTGACGAACACCGGGGAGCTGTTTTTT.

This chain's CDR3 is CASSPVRGYQSEQYF. The CDR3 DNA follows: TGCGCCAGCAGCCCCGTCCGGGGTTACCAAAGCGAACAGTACTTC. The chain couples TRBV5-1 to TRBJ2-7; D possibly corresponds to TRBD2 (5 bases). CDR1 is SGHRS, CDR2 YFSETQ, per germline. CDR3 length: 15 residues. Deletions cut 4 bases from V and 10 bases from J, with 24 bases between.

The chain uses TRBV9 and TRBJ2-5; TRBD2 is a possible D gene (6 bases). This CDR3 region has 15 residues. Per germline, CDR1 SGDLS and CDR2 YYNGEE. V dropped 2 bases and J dropped 6 bases, with 17 bases sitting between them. The CDR3 DNA follows: TGTGCCAGCAGCGTCGCCCCGACTAGTTTGCAGACCCAGTACTTC. Translating it yields CASSVAPTSLQTQYF.

This clone was detected a few times. The CDR3 DNA reads TGTGCCAGCAGCGCTGGGGGACAGGGGTTGGATAACTATGGCTACACCTTC. Its protein is CASSAGGQGLDNYGYTF. The chain uses TRBV9 and TRBJ1-2; the match to TRBD1 covers 10 bases. Germline V CDR1 and CDR2: SGDLS, YYNGEE. The CDR3 runs 17 residues. The V segment lost 3 bases and the J segment 1 base; nucleotides outside the gene matches: 9. The entire variable domain, with the rest obtained from reference TRBV9 and TRBJ1-2, is as follows: DSGVTQTPKHLITATGQRVTLRCSPRSGDLSVYWYQQSLDQGLQFLIQYYNGEERAKGNILERFSAQQFPDLHSELNLSSLELGDSALYFCASSAGGQGLDNYGYTFGSGTRLTVV.

The gene calls are TRBV28 and TRBJ1-1; D unresolved. Looked up from germline, CDR1 is MDHEN and CDR2 is SYDVKM. V was clipped by 3 bases and J by 11 bases, with 4 bases between them. This CDR3 comprises 9 residues. The CDR3 spells CASSLRAFF. In DNA, the CDR3 is TGTGCCAGCAGTTTGAGGGCTTTCTTT.

In this sample, this clone turned up a few times. This chain uses TRBV4-1 with TRBJ2-7; D remains unclear. CDR3 length: 14 residues. Germline values: CDR1 MGHRA, CDR2 YSYEKL. Deletions cut 3 bases from V and 0 bases from J, with 9 bases between. The CDR3: CASSQFESSYEQYF. The CDR3 DNA is TGCGCCAGCAGCCAGTTTGAGAGCTCCTACGAGCAGTACTTC.

CDR3 sequence reads: CASSRDSFSEAFF. The CDR3 nucleotides read TGTGCCAGCAGTAGGGACAGTTTCTCCGAAGCTTTCTTT. The chain has TRBV7-3 and TRBJ1-1; 7 nucleotides align to TRBD1. Germline loops: CDR1 SGHTA, CDR2 FQGTGA. Trimming removed 6 bases from V and 8 bases from J; junction bases left unmatched: 9. CDR3 length equals 13 residues.

This chain connects TRBV28 to TRBJ1-2, with TRBD1 matching 8 bases. The V and J ends lost 5 bases and 4 bases, in that order; junction bases with no gene match: 6. CDR1 MDHEN and CDR2 SYDVKM come from the germline V gene. CDR3 size: 14 residues. The CDR3 spells CASSPAGGVYGYTF. Written as DNA, the CDR3 is TGTGCCAGCAGTCCCGCAGGGGGCGTCTATGGCTACACCTTC.

The chain carries TRBV27 and TRBJ1-2, with TRBD1 as a possible D gene (5 bases). The CDR3 consists of 13 residues. V lost 4 bases and J 7 bases, leaving 13 bases between the germline ends. Germline lookup yields CDR1 MNHEY and CDR2 SMNVEV (reference sequence). CDR3 nucleotides: TGTGCCAGCAGTTCCCTATTGGGGGGTGGCTACACCTTC. It specifies CASSSLLGGGYTF.